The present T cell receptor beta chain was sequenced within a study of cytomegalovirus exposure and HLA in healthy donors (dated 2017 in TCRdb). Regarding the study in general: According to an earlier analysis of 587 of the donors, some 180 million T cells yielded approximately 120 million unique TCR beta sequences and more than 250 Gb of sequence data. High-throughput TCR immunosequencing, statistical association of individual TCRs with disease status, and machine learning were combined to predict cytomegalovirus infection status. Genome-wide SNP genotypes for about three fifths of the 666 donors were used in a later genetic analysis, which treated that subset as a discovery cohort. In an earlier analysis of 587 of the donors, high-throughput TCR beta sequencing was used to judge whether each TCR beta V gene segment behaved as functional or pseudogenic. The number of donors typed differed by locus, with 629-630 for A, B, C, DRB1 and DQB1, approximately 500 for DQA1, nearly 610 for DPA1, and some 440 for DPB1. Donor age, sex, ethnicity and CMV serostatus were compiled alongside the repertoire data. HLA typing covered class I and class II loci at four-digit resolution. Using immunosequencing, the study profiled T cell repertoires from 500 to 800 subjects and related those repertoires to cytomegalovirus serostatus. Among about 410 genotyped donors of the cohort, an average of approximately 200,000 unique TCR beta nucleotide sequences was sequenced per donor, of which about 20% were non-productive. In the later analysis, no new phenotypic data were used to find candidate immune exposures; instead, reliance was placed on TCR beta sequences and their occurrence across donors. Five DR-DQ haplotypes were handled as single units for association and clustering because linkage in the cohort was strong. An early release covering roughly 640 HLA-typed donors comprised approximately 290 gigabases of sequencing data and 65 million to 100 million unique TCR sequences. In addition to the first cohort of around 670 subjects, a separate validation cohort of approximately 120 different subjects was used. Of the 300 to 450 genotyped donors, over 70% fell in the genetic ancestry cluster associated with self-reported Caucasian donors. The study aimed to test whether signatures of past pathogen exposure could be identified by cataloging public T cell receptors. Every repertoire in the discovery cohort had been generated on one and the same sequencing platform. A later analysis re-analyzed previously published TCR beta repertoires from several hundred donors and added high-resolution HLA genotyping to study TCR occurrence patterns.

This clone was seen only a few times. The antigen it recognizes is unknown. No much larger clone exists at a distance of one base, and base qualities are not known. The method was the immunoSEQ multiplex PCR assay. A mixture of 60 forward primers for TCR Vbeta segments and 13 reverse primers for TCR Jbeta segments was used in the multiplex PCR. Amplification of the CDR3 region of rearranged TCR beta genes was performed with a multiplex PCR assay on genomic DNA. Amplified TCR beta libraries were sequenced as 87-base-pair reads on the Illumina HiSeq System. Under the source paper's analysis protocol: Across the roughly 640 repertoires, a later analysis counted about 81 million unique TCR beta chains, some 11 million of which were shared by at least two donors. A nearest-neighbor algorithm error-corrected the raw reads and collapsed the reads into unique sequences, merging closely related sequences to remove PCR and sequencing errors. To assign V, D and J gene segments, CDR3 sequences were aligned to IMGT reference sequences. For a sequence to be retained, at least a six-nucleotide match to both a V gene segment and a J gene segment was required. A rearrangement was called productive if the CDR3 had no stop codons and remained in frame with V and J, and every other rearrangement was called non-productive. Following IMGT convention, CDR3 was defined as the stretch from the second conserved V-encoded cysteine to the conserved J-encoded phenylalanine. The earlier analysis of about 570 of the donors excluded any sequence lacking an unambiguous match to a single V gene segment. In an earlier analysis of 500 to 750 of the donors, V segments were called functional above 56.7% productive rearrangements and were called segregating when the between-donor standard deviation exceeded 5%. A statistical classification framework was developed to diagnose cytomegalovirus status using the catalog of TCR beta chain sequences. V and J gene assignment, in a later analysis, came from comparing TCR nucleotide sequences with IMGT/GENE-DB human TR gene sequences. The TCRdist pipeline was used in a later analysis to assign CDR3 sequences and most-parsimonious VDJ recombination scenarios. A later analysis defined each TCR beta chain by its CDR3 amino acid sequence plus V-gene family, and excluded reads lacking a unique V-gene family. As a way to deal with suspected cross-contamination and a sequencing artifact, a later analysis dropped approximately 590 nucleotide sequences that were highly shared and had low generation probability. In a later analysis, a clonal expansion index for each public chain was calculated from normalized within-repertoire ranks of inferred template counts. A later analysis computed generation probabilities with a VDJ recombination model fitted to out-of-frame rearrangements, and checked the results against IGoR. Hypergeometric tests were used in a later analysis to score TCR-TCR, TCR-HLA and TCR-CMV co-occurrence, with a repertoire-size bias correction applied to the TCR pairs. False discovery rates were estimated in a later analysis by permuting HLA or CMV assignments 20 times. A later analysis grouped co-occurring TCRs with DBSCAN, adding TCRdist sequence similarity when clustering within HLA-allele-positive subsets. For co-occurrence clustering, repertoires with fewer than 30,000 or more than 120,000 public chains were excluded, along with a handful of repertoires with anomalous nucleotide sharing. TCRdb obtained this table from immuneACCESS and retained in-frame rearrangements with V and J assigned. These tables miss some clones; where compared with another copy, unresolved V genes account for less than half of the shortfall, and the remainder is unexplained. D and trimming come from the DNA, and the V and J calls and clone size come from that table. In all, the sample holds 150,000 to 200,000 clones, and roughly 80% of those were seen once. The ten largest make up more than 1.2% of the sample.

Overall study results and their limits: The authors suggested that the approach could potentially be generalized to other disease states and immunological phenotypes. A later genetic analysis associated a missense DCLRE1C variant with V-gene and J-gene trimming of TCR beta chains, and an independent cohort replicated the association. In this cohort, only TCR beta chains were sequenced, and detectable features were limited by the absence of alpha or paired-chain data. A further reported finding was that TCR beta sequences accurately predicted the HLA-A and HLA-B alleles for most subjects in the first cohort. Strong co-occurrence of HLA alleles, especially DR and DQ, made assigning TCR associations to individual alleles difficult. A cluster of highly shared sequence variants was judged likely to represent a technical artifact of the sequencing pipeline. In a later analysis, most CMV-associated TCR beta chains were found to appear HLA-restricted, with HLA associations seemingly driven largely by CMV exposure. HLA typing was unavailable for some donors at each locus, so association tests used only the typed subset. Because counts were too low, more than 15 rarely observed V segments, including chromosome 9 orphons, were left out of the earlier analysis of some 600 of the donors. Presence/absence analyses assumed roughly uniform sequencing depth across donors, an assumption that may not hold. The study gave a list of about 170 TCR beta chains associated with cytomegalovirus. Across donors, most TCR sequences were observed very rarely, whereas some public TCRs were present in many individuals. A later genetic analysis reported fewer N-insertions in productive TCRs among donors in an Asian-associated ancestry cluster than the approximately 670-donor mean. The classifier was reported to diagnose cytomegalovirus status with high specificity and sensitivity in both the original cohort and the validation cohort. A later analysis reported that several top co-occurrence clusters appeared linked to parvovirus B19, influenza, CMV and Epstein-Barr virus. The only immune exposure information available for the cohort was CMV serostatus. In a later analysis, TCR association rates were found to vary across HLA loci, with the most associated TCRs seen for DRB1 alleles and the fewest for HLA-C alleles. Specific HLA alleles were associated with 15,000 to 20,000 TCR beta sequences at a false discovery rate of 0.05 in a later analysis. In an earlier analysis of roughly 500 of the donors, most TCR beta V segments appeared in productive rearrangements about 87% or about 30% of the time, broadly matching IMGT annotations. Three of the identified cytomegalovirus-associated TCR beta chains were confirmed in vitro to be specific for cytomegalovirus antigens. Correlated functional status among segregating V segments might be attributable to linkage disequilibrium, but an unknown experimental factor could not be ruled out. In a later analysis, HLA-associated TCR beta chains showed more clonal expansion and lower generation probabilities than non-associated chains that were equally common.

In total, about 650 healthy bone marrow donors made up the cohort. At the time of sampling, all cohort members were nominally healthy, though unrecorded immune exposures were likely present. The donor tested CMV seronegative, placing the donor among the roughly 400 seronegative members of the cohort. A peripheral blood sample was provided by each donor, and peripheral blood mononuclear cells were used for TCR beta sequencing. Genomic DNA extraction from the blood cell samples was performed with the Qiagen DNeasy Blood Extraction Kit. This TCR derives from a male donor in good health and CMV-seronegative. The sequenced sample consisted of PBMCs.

CDR3 loop: CASSAREEKLFF. The DNA is as follows: TGTGCCAGCAGCGCCCGGGAGGAAAAACTGTTTTTT. This receptor chain uses TRBV6-5 and TRBJ1-4, with the D gene not clear enough to name. The CDR3 runs 12 residues from the cysteine to the phenylalanine. The DNA shown is the 36-base CDR3, in frame from base 1. V was cut back by 6 bases and J by 8 bases, leaving a gap of 10 bases between them. The germline V gene specifies MNHEY as CDR1 and SVGAGI as CDR2.